This T cell receptor (beta chain) was identified during a study of technical replicates of blood from several donors. The germline V gene has CDR1 MNHNS and CDR2 SASEGT. This CDR3 region has 13 residues. The junction had 5 bases not matched to a gene; V was cut back by 10 bases and J by 2 bases. This table comes from immunoSEQ multiplex PCR, and its TCRdb copy is limited to in-frame clones, with some not included. The sample carries tens of thousands of clones, roughly 94% recorded once. This sequence was found in a human donor in good health. The sample comprised T cells isolated from PBMCs. The J gene is TRBJ1-2, the V gene TRBV6-1, with 9 bases that match TRBD1. CDR3 in DNA: TGTGCCATCCAGGGACAGGGAAACTATGGCTACACCTTC. Translation gives CAIQGQGNYGYTF.